These T cell receptor beta chains were read from a single sample in a study of blood T cell repertoires in COVID-19. Assay used: immunoSEQ multiplex PCR; TCRdb lists only in-frame clones, some missing. The profile covers around 190,000 clones, with roughly 80% appearing a single time and more than 2.5% taken by the ten largest. What was sequenced was PBMCs or T cells enriched from blood (not recorded which). The origin of the receptors is a woman between 25 and 40 years old who had recovered from COVID-19. Both conserved end residues are part of each CDR3. The D gene is left open where the match is weak. Not every row has a clone size; where given, it reads once, few, many or a size class.

length: 12; J: TRBJ1-1; V: TRBV25-1; size: once; D: -; DNA: TGTGCCAGCAGTGACTGGAACACTGAAGCTTTCTTT; CDR3: CASSDWNTEAFF
length: 13; J: TRBJ1-1; V: TRBV6-5; size: -; D: -; DNA: TGTGCCAGCAGTTACGGTGACAGCCTTGAAGCTTTCTTT; CDR3: CASSYGDSLEAFF
length: 15; J: TRBJ2-3; V: TRBV28; size: -; D: TRBD2; DNA: TGTGCCAGCAGTTTCCCGACTAGCCTTACAGATACGCAGTATTTT; CDR3: CASSFPTSLTDTQYF
length: 15; J: TRBJ1-2; V: TRBV4-2; size: once; D: -; DNA: TGTGCCAGCAGCCAAACCCCGGACGGAGGAGATGGCTACACCTTC; CDR3: CASSQTPDGGDGYTF
length: 18; J: TRBJ2-3; V: TRBV27; size: -; D: TRBD2; DNA: TGTGCCAGCAGTTTCGGGAGCGGGGACCCTTCCCGCACAGATACGCAGTATTTT; CDR3: CASSFGSGDPSRTDTQYF
length: 13; J: TRBJ1-1; V: TRBV7-8; size: few; D: -; DNA: TGTGCCAGCAGCCACTACAAGGGGCTAGAAGCTTTCTTT; CDR3: CASSHYKGLEAFF
length: 14; J: TRBJ2-7; V: TRBV19; size: few; D: -; DNA: TGTGCCAGTGCCTACGGACAGCCCTCCTACGAGCAGTACTTC; CDR3: CASAYGQPSYEQYF
length: 14; J: TRBJ1-3; V: TRBV4-1; size: -; D: -; DNA: TGCGCCAGCAGCTCCAGGGGTGTAGGAAACACCATATATTTT; CDR3: CASSSRGVGNTIYF
length: 14; J: TRBJ1-1; V: TRBV28; size: -; D: TRBD1; DNA: TGTGCCAGCAGTTTAAAGGGGGCGCTCCCTGAAGCTTTCTTT; CDR3: CASSLKGALPEAFF
length: 15; J: TRBJ1-2; V: TRBV18; size: -; D: TRBD1; DNA: TGTGCCAGCTCACTAAACCCGGGACAGGTGTTGGGCTACACCTTC; CDR3: CASSLNPGQVLGYTF
length: 19; J: TRBJ1-5; V: TRBV10-3; size: -; D: -; DNA: TGTGCCATCAGTGGGTCGCCGGGTCAGGGGTCTAATAGCAATCAGCCCCAGCATTTT; CDR3: CAISGSPGQGSNSNQPQHF
length: 14; J: TRBJ1-5; V: TRBV20-1; size: -; D: -; DNA: TGCAGTGCTAGTAGGCGGTATAGCAATCAGCCCCAGCATTTT; CDR3: CSASRRYSNQPQHF
length: 15; J: TRBJ1-3; V: TRBV14; size: few; D: -; DNA: TGTGCCAGCAGCCCCCAGGGGAGAGGTGGAAACACCATATATTTT; CDR3: CASSPQGRGGNTIYF
length: 14; J: TRBJ1-4; V: TRBV15; size: -; D: TRBD1; DNA: TGTGCCACCAGCAGAGGCCAGGGGGGAGAAAAACTGTTTTTT; CDR3: CATSRGQGGEKLFF
length: 13; J: TRBJ2-2; V: TRBV27; size: -; D: -; DNA: TGTGCCAGCAGTATTACGAACACCGGGGAGCTGTTTTTT; CDR3: CASSITNTGELFF
length: 14; J: TRBJ2-7; V: TRBV7-9; size: -; D: -; DNA: TGTGCCAGCAGCTTAGCGGGAGGGACATACGAGCAGTACTTC; CDR3: CASSLAGGTYEQYF
length: 15; J: TRBJ2-2; V: TRBV5-1; size: -; D: -; DNA: TGCGCCAGCAGCTCCCGGCCGGGGGACACCGGGGAGCTGTTTTTT; CDR3: CASSSRPGDTGELFF
length: 13; J: TRBJ1-1; V: TRBV28; size: -; D: -; DNA: TGTGCCAGCGTCGGACAGAGGAACACTGAAGCTTTCTTT; CDR3: CASVGQRNTEAFF
length: 13; J: TRBJ1-5; V: TRBV11-2; size: few; D: -; DNA: TGTGCCAGCAGCTTAGCCCGTTATCAGCCCCAGCATTTT; CDR3: CASSLARYQPQHF
length: 14; J: TRBJ1-4; V: TRBV28; size: once; D: TRBD1; DNA: TGTGCCAGCAGCCGGGACAGGGTTCTTGAAAAACTGTTTTTT; CDR3: CASSRDRVLEKLFF
length: 15; J: TRBJ2-7; V: TRBV29-1; size: -; D: TRBD2; DNA: TGCAGCGTTGAAGAGGAGGGACTAGCGGTACCGGAGCAGTACTTC; CDR3: CSVEEEGLAVPEQYF
length: 15; J: TRBJ2-2; V: TRBV5-1; size: few; D: -; DNA: TGCGCCAGCAGCTTGGCGGCAGGCAACACCGGGGAGCTGTTTTTT; CDR3: CASSLAAGNTGELFF
length: 14; J: TRBJ2-5; V: TRBV7-2; size: once; D: -; DNA: TGTGCCAGCAGCTTAGATCGGCGGAAAGAGACCCAGTACTTC; CDR3: CASSLDRRKETQYF
length: 16; J: TRBJ1-5; V: TRBV6-5; size: -; D: TRBD1; DNA: TGTGCCAGCAGTTTAAGACAGGGTGGAAGCAATCAGCCCCAGCATTTT; CDR3: CASSLRQGGSNQPQHF
length: 14; J: TRBJ1-2; V: TRBV4-2; size: -; D: -; DNA: TGTGCCAGCAGCCAAACGGGGAAGGGTTCTGGCTACACCTTC; CDR3: CASSQTGKGSGYTF
length: 11; J: TRBJ1-6; V: TRBV20-1; size: -; D: -; DNA: TGCAGTGCTAGGACAGGCTCACCCCTCCACTTT; CDR3: CSARTGSPLHF
length: 18; J: TRBJ1-4; V: TRBV4-1; size: once; D: TRBD1; DNA: TGCGCCAGCAGCCTCCTTCCGGGACAGGTCGCAACTAATGAAAAACTGTTTTTT; CDR3: CASSLLPGQVATNEKLFF
length: 11; J: TRBJ1-1; V: TRBV11-3; size: -; D: TRBD1; DNA: TGTGCCAGCGGAGGGGGCGGTGAAGCTTTCTTT; CDR3: CASGGGGEAFF
length: 15; J: TRBJ1-6; V: TRBV2; size: -; D: -; DNA: TGTGCCAGCAGTGAAGCGGGGACTAATAATTCACCCCTCCACTTT; CDR3: CASSEAGTNNSPLHF
length: 15; J: TRBJ1-1; V: TRBV28; size: -; D: -; DNA: TGTGCCAGCAGTTTATCCAGTACGACAGACACTGAAGCTTTCTTT; CDR3: CASSLSSTTDTEAFF
length: 14; J: TRBJ1-3; V: TRBV2; size: few; D: -; DNA: TGTGCCAGCTCTGTTTTCTCCGCTGGAAACACCATATATTTT; CDR3: CASSVFSAGNTIYF
length: 17; J: TRBJ2-3; V: TRBV5-4; size: -; D: -; DNA: TGTGCCAGCAGCTGGGGTAGCGGCGACCTGCCGGAAGATACGCAGTATTTT; CDR3: CASSWGSGDLPEDTQYF
length: 15; J: TRBJ1-5; V: TRBV4-1; size: -; D: TRBD1; DNA: TGCGCCAGCAGCCAACATGGACAGGTGAATCAGCCCCAGCATTTT; CDR3: CASSQHGQVNQPQHF
length: 15; J: TRBJ2-7; V: TRBV9; size: -; D: TRBD1; DNA: TGTGCCAGCAGCGCCGCAGGGGGAATGGCCTACGAGCAGTACTTC; CDR3: CASSAAGGMAYEQYF
length: 17; J: TRBJ1-2; V: TRBV28; size: once; D: -; DNA: TGTGCCAGCAGCTCTTCTTCGGGACACCTCTTCGAGTATGGCTACACCTTC; CDR3: CASSSSSGHLFEYGYTF
length: 16; J: TRBJ1-4; V: TRBV5-6; size: -; D: -; DNA: TGTGCCAGCAGCTTGGGCCGTGGGGGCGCGGGTGAAAAACTGTTTTTT; CDR3: CASSLGRGGAGEKLFF
length: 13; J: TRBJ1-2; V: TRBV12-3/TRBV12-4; size: -; D: -; DNA: TGTGCCAGCAGTTTTGCCAGGGCGTTGGGCTACACCTTC; CDR3: CASSFARALGYTF
length: 15; J: TRBJ2-1; V: TRBV11-3; size: -; D: -; DNA: TGTGCCAGCAGCTCAGGACACAGGGCCTACAATGAGCAGTTCTTC; CDR3: CASSSGHRAYNEQFF
length: 12; J: TRBJ1-2; V: TRBV20-1; size: -; D: -; DNA: TGCAGTGCTAGTCTTGAGGGAGGAGGCTACACCTTC; CDR3: CSASLEGGGYTF
length: 15; J: TRBJ1-3; V: TRBV10-3; size: -; D: TRBD1; DNA: TGTGCCATCACCCGGGACAGGGCTTTCGGAAACACCATATATTTT; CDR3: CAITRDRAFGNTIYF
length: 14; J: TRBJ1-4; V: TRBV24-1; size: -; D: -; DNA: TGTGCCACCAGTGAGACAGGCAAGAATGAAAAACTGTTTTTT; CDR3: CATSETGKNEKLFF
length: 15; J: TRBJ2-2; V: TRBV6-5; size: few; D: -; DNA: TGTGCCAGCTCTCCAAGGGAGCTCATAACCGGGGAGCTGTTTTTT; CDR3: CASSPRELITGELFF